Sequencing of this TCR beta chain was carried out in a study of Tregs in tolerant kidney transplant recipients. Study conclusions and caveats: Validation in larger populations is needed because few patients were studied.

TCRdb keeps only in-frame clones here, not all; method: immunoSEQ multiplex PCR. Seen here are more than 15,000 clones, approximately 94% observed once, and the top ten hold around 13%. Germline V lookup: CDR1 SGHVS, CDR2 FQNEAQ. The CDR3 is 13 residues long. V lost 5 bases to trimming and J lost 6 bases, with 14 bases between them. About this clone: What it binds is unknown.

CD4+CD25+CD127- Tregs, CD4+CD25- non-Tregs, CD4 and CD8 cells were sorted. The TCR sequence derives from a human donor in good health. The sequenced sample consisted of CD8+ T cells from blood. V and J are TRBV7-8 and TRBJ2-7; D is possibly TRBD1 or TRBD2 (5 bases each). The CDR3 reads CASSRDRLPEQYF. CDR3 DNA sequence: TGTGCCAGCAGCCGGGACCGACTCCCCGAGCAGTACTTC.